This T cell receptor (beta chain) was sequenced in a study of human T cells and chemical hapten exposure. The length of the CDR3 is 13 residues. Per the germline V gene, CDR1 is SGHKS and CDR2 is YYEKEE (reference sequence). This clonotype was detected many times. An end of the junction differs from the germline gene, which may be a read error. From the RACE reads, TCRdb called clonotypes with MiXCR, one entry per CDR3 protein. Among 180,000 or so distinct CDR3 sequences listed, 24% were seen once. Regarding time point: patch test 3, about 24 weeks after DPC sensitization. Described treatment: therapeutic diphenylcyclopropenone sensitization with weekly scalp DPC.

The clonotype was recovered from a woman in her thirties or forties with alopecia areata. Some clones in this sample may be carry-over from other donors' samples. This rearrangement joins TRBV5-5 to TRBJ2-1; D may be TRBD1 or TRBD2 (5 bases each). The sample consisted of whole blood, taken in connection with sensitization to the hapten diphenylcyclopropenone (DPC). CDR3 sequence reads: CASTPRGYDEQFF. CDR3 nucleotides: TGTGCCAGCACCCCTCGGGGCTACGATGAGCAGTTCTTC.